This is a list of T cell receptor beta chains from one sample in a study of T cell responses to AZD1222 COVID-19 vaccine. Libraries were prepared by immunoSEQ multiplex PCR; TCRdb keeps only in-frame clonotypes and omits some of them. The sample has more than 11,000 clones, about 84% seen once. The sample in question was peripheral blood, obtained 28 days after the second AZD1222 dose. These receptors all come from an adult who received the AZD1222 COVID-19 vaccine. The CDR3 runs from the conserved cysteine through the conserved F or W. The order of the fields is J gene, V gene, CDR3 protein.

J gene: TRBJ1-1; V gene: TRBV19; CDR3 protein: CASTPYGQNTEAFF
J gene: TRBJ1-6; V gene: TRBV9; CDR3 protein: CASSVGQGRTGASPLHF
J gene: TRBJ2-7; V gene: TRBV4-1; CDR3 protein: CASSLEGNYEQYF
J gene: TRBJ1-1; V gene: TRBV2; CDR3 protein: CASSVTRGNTEAFF
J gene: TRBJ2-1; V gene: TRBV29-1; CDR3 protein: CSVPGQDFADEQFF
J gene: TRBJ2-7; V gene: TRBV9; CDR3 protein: CASSVVGRATDEQYF
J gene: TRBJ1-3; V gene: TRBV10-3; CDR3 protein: CAISEFPTGIGGNTIYF
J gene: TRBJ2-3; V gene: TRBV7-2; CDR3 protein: CASSSRKTDTQYF
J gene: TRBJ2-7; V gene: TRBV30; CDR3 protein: CAWSVNSYEQYF
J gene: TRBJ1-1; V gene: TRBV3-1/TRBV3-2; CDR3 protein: CASSLGTPNTEAFF
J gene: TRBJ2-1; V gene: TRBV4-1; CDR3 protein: CASSQQRGLRAGTYNEQFF
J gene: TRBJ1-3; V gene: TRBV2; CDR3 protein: CASSEWGSSGNTIYF
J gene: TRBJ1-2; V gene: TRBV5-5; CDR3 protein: CASSLGQGILIYGYTF
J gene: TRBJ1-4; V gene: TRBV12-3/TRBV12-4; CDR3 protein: CASTRTEKLFF
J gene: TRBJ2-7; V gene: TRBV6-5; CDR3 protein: CASSFLDRGEQYF
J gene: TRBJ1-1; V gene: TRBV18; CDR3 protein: CASSLDLVGTEAFF
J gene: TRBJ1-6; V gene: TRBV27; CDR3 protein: CASSLGTGDSPLHF
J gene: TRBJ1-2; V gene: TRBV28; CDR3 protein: CASSLGQPLNYGYTF
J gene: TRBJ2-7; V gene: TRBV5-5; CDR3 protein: CASSLATAGVGEQYF
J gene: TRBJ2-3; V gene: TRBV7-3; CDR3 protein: CASSLEIGGRSTDTQYF
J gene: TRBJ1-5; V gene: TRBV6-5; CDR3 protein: CASSLADRNQPQHF
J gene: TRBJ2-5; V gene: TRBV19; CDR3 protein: CASSRGQGAFETQYF
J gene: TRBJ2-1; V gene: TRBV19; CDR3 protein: CASSISSGAYNEQFF
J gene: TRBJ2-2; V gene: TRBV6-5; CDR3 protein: CASIWEGPSSGELFF
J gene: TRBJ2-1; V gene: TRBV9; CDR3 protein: CASSVGYRLYNEQFF
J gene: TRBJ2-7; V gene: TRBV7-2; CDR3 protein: CASSHYRGSYEQYF
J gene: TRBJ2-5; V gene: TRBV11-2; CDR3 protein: CASSPGAGGPETQYF
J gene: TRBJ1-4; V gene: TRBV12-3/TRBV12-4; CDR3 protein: CASSLLFNEKLFF
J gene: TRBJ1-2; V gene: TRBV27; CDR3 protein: CASSFQRGASYGYTF
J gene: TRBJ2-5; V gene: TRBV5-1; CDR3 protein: CASSLEQETQYF